This T cell receptor (beta chain) was profiled in a study of sequential checkpoint blockade in melanoma. Treatment defined: randomized to nivolumab then ipilimumab (arm A) or the reverse (arm B). This clone was counted a single time. Repertoires were generated with immunoSEQ multiplex PCR, while TCRdb's copy carries only in-frame clones and drops some. The sample holds 10,000 to 11,000 clones, roughly 77% seen once. The receptor comes from a human donor with melanoma. The sequencing used CD8+ T cells sorted from blood (inferred from file names), collected from a patient given nivolumab and ipilimumab in sequence.

The CDR3 region is CASTVSYEQYF. The CDR3 coding sequence is TGTGCCAGCACTGTTTCGTACGAGCAGTACTTC. This chain joins TRBV2 and TRBJ2-7; D not certain. This CDR3 has 11 residues. Trimming pared 7 bases from V and 4 bases from J, leaving 8 bases between. Germline V gives CDR1 SNHLY, CDR2 FYNNEI. Full variable domain (outside the CDR3, taken from reference TRBV2 and TRBJ2-7): EPEVTQTPSHQVTQMGQEVILRCVPISNHLYFYWYRQILGQKVEFLVSFYNNEISEKSEIFDDQFSVERPDGSNFTLKIRSTKLEDSAMYFCASTVSYEQYFGPGTRLTVT.